Below are 32 T cell receptor beta chains sequenced from a single sample in a study of Graves' ophthalmopathy and Graves' hyperthyroidism. RNA transcripts were the template, and TCR beta CDR3 regions were amplified from them. First-round RT-PCR used HTBI primers; second-round multiplex PCR followed. One entry per CDR3 protein results from TCRdb running MiXCR on the multiplex PCR reads. The data show over 650,000 distinct CDR3 sequences, just over 40% seen once. The material sequenced was peripheral blood. The receptors originated from an adult man with Graves' ophthalmopathy.

This clonotype was seen at least ten times. The genes are TRBV24-1 and TRBJ2-2, with a possible D match to TRBD1 (6 bases). This CDR3 is built from 14 residues. Looked up from germline, CDR1 is KGHDR and CDR2 is SFDVKD. Trimming pared 7 bases from V and 5 bases from J, leaving 13 bases between. CDR3 sequence (DNA): TGTGCCACCAGCCCCGGGACATCAACCGGGGAGCTGTTTTTT. Amino acid sequence: CATSPGTSTGELFF.

The genes are TRBV25-1 and TRBJ2-2; D perhaps matches TRBD1 (5 bases). Germline-derived CDR1 and CDR2 are MGHDK and SYGVNS. The CDR3 totals 15 residues. The CDR3 reads CARRSRGTRAGELFF. CDR3 bases: TGTGCTAGACGTTCTAGGGGAACGAGAGCCGGGGAGCTGTTTTTT.

This clonotype is medium-sized (0.01 to 0.1%) within its sample. The chain joins TRBV15 to TRBJ1-4, with D tentatively TRBD1 (6 bases). Per germline, CDR1 LNHNV and CDR2 YYDKDF (reference sequence). Between the trimmed V and J ends, which lost 2 bases and 8 bases, there was a span of 12 bases. This CDR3 region has 14 residues. The CDR3 DNA is TGTGCCACCAGCAGACGTAGAGGGGGAGAAAAACTGTTTTTT. Translated: CATSRRRGGEKLFF.

This clonotype showed up many times. This CDR3 is CASTKSGSYQPQHF. DNA of the CDR3: TGTGCCAGTACCAAGAGTGGAAGCTATCAGCCCCAGCATTTT. V usage is TRBV19 and J usage is TRBJ1-5; no clear D gene. There are 14 residues in the CDR3. Trimming left V 7 bases short and J 5 bases short, with 15 bases between. Germline CDR1 is LNHDA and CDR2 is SQIVND (reference sequence).

Concerning this clonotype itself: Because the CDR3 is missing its conserved closing phenylalanine or tryptophan, this is likely a read error. The DNA is omitted, as the CDR3 cannot be located on it reliably, and the CDR3 follows TCRdb's listing. The chain joins TRBV29-1 to TRBJ1-3; the table calls TRBD1, which could not be checked here. Germline loops: CDR1 SQVTM, CDR2 ANQGSEA. The CDR3 spans 8 residues, counting both ends. The CDR3 here is CSVEEEGG.

Remarks on this clonotype: This may arise from a read error, as a much more abundant clone is one base away. The chain employs TRBV7-9 and TRBJ1-2; the match to TRBD1 covers 9 bases. Germline lookup yields CDR1 SEHNR and CDR2 FQNEAQ (reference sequence). This CDR3 spans 14 amino acids. V was pared by 4 bases and J by 7 bases, with 7 bases of the junction left unmatched. Here the CDR3 DNA reads TGTGCCAGCAGCTCGAATGACAGGGGGGCTGGCTACACCTTC. Translation gives CASSSNDRGAGYTF.

This chain links TRBV15 with TRBJ1-1; no clear D. The V gene lost 0 bases and the J gene lost 7 bases, with 12 bases spanning the gap. The germline CDR1 and CDR2 sequences are LNHNV and YYDKDF (reference sequence). CDR3 length: 14 residues. In DNA, the CDR3 is TGTGCCACCAGCAGAGACAGGACCTACAATGAAGCTTTCTTT. This sequence encodes CATSRDRTYNEAFF.

This clonotype was seen a handful of times. The gene calls are TRBV19 and TRBJ2-3; TRBD1 matches at 10 bases. CDR3 length: 13 amino acids. Germline CDR1 is LNHDA and CDR2 is SQIVND (reference sequence). Unmatched junction bases numbered 4, after V lost 11 bases and J lost 2 bases. The DNA of the CDR3 is TGTGCCGCTAGACAGGGGGCCACAGATACGCAGTATTTT. Its translation is CAARQGATDTQYF.

There are many counts of this clonotype. This sequence joins TRBV7-8 and TRBJ2-5, with D perhaps matching TRBD1 (5 bases). Germline V gene lookup returns CDR1 SGHVS and CDR2 FQNEAQ. Trimming took 1 base from V and 5 from J, leaving 11 bases between them. This CDR3 region has 14 residues. The CDR3 is CASSLVQGSETQYF. The CDR3 DNA reads as TGTGCCAGCAGCTTAGTGCAGGGAAGCGAGACCCAGTACTTC.

This clonotype occurred a few times. The chain uses TRBV6-5 and TRBJ2-7, with D tentatively TRBD1 (5 bases). The CDR3 covers 16 residues. The V and J ends lost 6 bases and 3 bases respectively, with 21 bases between them. The germline V gene has CDR1 MNHEY and CDR2 SVGAGI. The DNA for the CDR3 is TGTGCCAGCAGCCACGAACCGACAGAATTAAGCTACGAGCAGTACTTC. Translated, it gives CASSHEPTELSYEQYF.

V usage is TRBV29-1 and J usage is TRBJ1-2, with TRBD1 matching over 9 bases. CDR3 length equals 14 residues. The V gene's germline CDR1 is SQVTM and CDR2 ANQGSEA. J lost 6 bases, V lost 1 base, and 6 bases had no gene match. The CDR3 loop reads CSVEADRGNDGYTF. The CDR3 DNA reads TGCAGCGTTGAAGCGGACAGGGGAAACGATGGCTACACCTTC.

The chain couples TRBV12-3 or TRBV12-4 to TRBJ2-5, with D possibly being TRBD2 (6 bases). The CDR3 is 14 residues long. Trimming took 6 bases from V and 3 from J, leaving 14 bases between them. CDR3 DNA sequence: TGTGCCAGCAGACCACGGCGGGGCAAAGAGACCCAGTACTTC. Residues: CASRPRRGKETQYF.

The gene calls are TRBV12-3 or TRBV12-4 and TRBJ1-5; D possibly corresponds to TRBD1 (6 bases). V was clipped by 5 bases and J by 11 bases, with 16 bases between them. CDR3 size: 13 residues. As DNA, the CDR3 is TGTGCCAGCAGTCCCGGGACACGGGAGACCCAGCATTTT. Translation: CASSPGTRETQHF.

This clonotype appeared many times. The V gene is TRBV10-3, the J gene TRBJ2-2, with 11 bases that match TRBD1. Unmatched junction bases numbered 4, after V lost 6 bases and J lost 4 bases. The CDR3 has 15 amino acids. CDR1 and CDR2 (germline): ENHRY, SYGVKD. The CDR3: CAISGQGAGTGELFF. The DNA of the CDR3 is TGTGCCATCAGCGGACAGGGGGCTGGCACCGGGGAGCTGTTTTTT.

The chain recombines TRBV20-1 with TRBJ2-7, with D perhaps matching TRBD1 or TRBD2 (5 bases each). CDR3 length equals 15 residues. The germline gives CDR1 DFQATT, CDR2 SNEGSKA (reference sequence). Trimming pared 6 bases from V and 5 bases from J, leaving 23 bases between. The CDR3 spells CSARSPGPPLDEQYF. The CDR3 DNA sequence: TGCAGTGCGAGATCCCCGGGACCCCCCCTAGACGAGCAGTACTTC.

On this clonotype: This may be a read error, as it is one base from a much larger clone. The chain employs TRBV10-3 and TRBJ2-7; no definite D call. Germline V CDR1 and CDR2: ENHRY, SYGVKD. CDR3 length: 12 amino acids. V lost 3 bases and J 9 bases, leaving 12 bases between the germline ends. The CDR3 DNA follows: TGTGCCATCAGTGACAGGTTAAGCGCGCAGTACTTC. Its translation is CAISDRLSAQYF.

The chain combines TRBV9 with TRBJ1-3; D call uncertain. The germline V gene encodes CDR1 SGDLS and CDR2 YYNGEE. This CDR3 comprises 16 residues. V was clipped by 0 bases and J by 0 bases, with 10 bases between them. CDR3 sequence (DNA): TGTGCCAGCAGCGTAGGGGGTTGGGGCTCTGGAAACACCATATATTTT. It codes for CASSVGGWGSGNTIYF.

In its sample, this clonotype was seen many times. This rearrangement joins TRBV6-1 to TRBJ1-2; D unclear. The CDR3 sequence is 12 residues long. Germline CDR1 MNHNS, CDR2 SASEGT. Trimming pared 1 base from V and 4 bases from J, leaving 4 bases between. The CDR3 DNA is TGTGCCAGCAGTGAAGGGACCTATGGCTACACCTTC. Protein: CASSEGTYGYTF.

In this sample, this clonotype turned up once. The CDR3 ends on some other residue instead of the conserved phenylalanine or tryptophan, so this is likely a read error. The chain has TRBV5-6 and TRBJ1-2; D may be TRBD1 (5 bases). Looked up from germline, CDR1 is SGHDT and CDR2 is YYEEEE. The CDR3 has 15 residues. V was clipped by 1 base and J by 4 bases, with 14 bases between them. The CDR3 DNA follows: TGTGCCAGCAGCTTGAGGCAGACAGATTTCTATGGCTACACCCTC. It codes for CASSLRQTDFYGYTL.

V is TRBV25-1 and J is TRBJ1-5; D not certain. The ends were cut back, 11 bases at V and 1 base at J, with 12 bases in the middle. Germline CDR1 is MGHDK and CDR2 is SYGVNS. The CDR3 runs 13 residues. CDR3 sequence (DNA): TGTGCCTGGAGTACCCAGAGCAATCAGCCCCAGCATTTT. Translation gives CAWSTQSNQPQHF. The full variable domain, completed using reference TRBV25-1 and TRBJ1-5, is EADIYQTPRYLVIGTGKKITLECSQTMGHDKMYWYQQDPGMELHLIHYSYGVNSTEKGDLSSESTVSRIRTEHFPLTLESARPSHTSQYLCAWSTQSNQPQHFGDGTRLSIL.

This clonotype has a count of ten or more. The chain combines TRBV7-2 with TRBJ2-5; 15 bases agree with TRBD2. The germline V gene has CDR1 SGHTA and CDR2 FQGNSA. The V and J ends lost 5 bases and 5 bases, in that order; junction bases with no gene match: 9. The CDR3 spans 17 residues. CDR3 nucleotide sequence: TGTGCCAGCAGCGACCGGACTAGCGGGGGGGCCATGGAGACCCAGTACTTC. This sequence encodes CASSDRTSGGAMETQYF.

Of note for this clonotype: This could be a read error, since a much larger clone is one nucleotide away. This chain uses TRBV13 with TRBJ2-5; tentatively, D is TRBD1 (6 bases). The CDR3 is 15 residues long. Germline V gene data show CDR1 as PRHDT and CDR2 as FYEKMQ (reference sequence). The CDR3 loop reads CASSSTGLFQETQHF. The CDR3 region has the DNA TGTGCCAGCAGCTCAACAGGGCTGTTCCAAGAGACCCAGCACTTC.

This clonotype was recorded a few times. The chain recombines TRBV6-5 with TRBJ1-1; a weak D match, TRBD1 (5 bases). The CDR3 length is 12 residues. Trimming took off 0 bases at V and 8 bases at J, with 7 bases between the two ends. The germline V gene encodes CDR1 MNHEY and CDR2 SVGAGI. The CDR3 protein is CASSYSGGEAFF. CDR3 DNA sequence: TGTGCCAGCAGTTACTCCGGGGGGGAAGCTTTCTTT.

This clonotype was counted many times. The chain is built from TRBV24-1 and TRBJ2-7; no reliable D call. Germline V CDR1 and CDR2: KGHDR, SFDVKD. Between the trimmed V and J ends, which lost 0 bases and 2 bases, there was a span of 7 bases. The CDR3 is made up of 14 amino acids. The CDR3: CATSDLRQPYEQYF. The CDR3 nucleotides read TGTGCCACCAGTGATTTGCGGCAGCCCTACGAGCAGTACTTC.

The CDR3 loop reads CSDAGVSEAFF. The CDR3 nucleotides are TGCAGCGACGCAGGGGTCTCTGAAGCTTTCTTT. The gene calls are TRBV29-1 and TRBJ1-1, with D possibly matching TRBD1 (6 bases). In germline, CDR1 is SQVTM, CDR2 ANQGSEA. V lost 7 bases to trimming and J lost 6 bases, with 12 bases between them. The CDR3 contains 11 residues.

There are many counts of this clonotype. J is TRBJ2-7 and V is TRBV19; TRBD2 matches 10 bases. The CDR3 runs to 15 residues. CDR1 is LNHDA, CDR2 SQIVND, per germline (reference sequence). V dropped 3 bases and J dropped 3; count of bases not matched to a gene: 5. In DNA, the CDR3 is TGTGCCAGTAGTATGCTAGCGGGAGCCCACTACGAGCAGTACTTC. Amino acids: CASSMLAGAHYEQYF.

The chain couples TRBV12-3 or TRBV12-4 to TRBJ1-1; 9 nucleotides align to TRBD1. This CDR3 has 12 amino acids. Trimming removed 11 bases from V and 4 bases from J; junction bases left unmatched: 5. The CDR3 region is CAWGTGSTEAFF. CDR3 nucleotides: TGTGCCTGGGGGACAGGGAGCACTGAAGCTTTCTTT.

Many counts were recorded for this clonotype. The chain recombines TRBV2 with TRBJ2-7, with D possibly being TRBD2 (6 bases). Trimming cost V 7 bases and J 3 bases, with 13 bases left between them. This CDR3 is built from 13 residues. From germline, CDR1 is SNHLY and CDR2 FYNNEI. The CDR3 reads CASTGGASYEQYF. The CDR3 nucleotides read TGTGCCAGCACTGGAGGGGCGAGCTACGAGCAGTACTTC.

This clonotype was recorded a few times. This clone may be a read error of a much larger clone one base away. The chain uses TRBV7-9 and TRBJ1-3, with D unresolved. The length of the CDR3 is 16 residues. CDR1 is SEHNR, CDR2 FQNEAQ, per germline (reference sequence). Trimming stripped 5 bases from V and 4 bases from J, with 18 bases between. CDR3 nucleotides: TGTGCCAGCAGCGCCGTAGACTGGAAAGCGGGAAACACCATATATTTT. Amino acid sequence: CASSAVDWKAGNTIYF.

In regard to this clonotype: The DNA is left out, because the CDR3 cannot be placed on it with certainty; the CDR3 is given as TCRdb lists it. The V and J genes are TRBV18 and TRBJ1-5; the table's D call TRBD1 went unverified against the DNA. The CDR3 sequence runs 15 residues, both termini included. The germline CDR1 and CDR2 sequences are KGHSH and LQKENI. CDR3 in amino acids: CASSLSSGRGQPQHF.

The gene calls are TRBV10-2 and TRBJ1-2, with 7 bases lining up with TRBD1. Germline V gives CDR1 WSHSY, CDR2 SAAADI. V was clipped by 2 bases and J by 6 bases; unmatched bases: 12. The CDR3 extends over 16 amino acids. CDR3 sequence: CASSEPQTGTVHGYTF. The CDR3 DNA reads as TGCGCCAGCAGTGAGCCGCAGACAGGGACAGTACATGGCTACACCTTC.

V usage is TRBV7-2 and J usage is TRBJ1-6; 7 nucleotides align to TRBD1. From germline, CDR1 is SGHTA and CDR2 FQGNSA. The length of the CDR3 is 17 residues. Unmatched junction bases numbered 11, after V lost 4 bases and J lost 5 bases. CDR3 in DNA: TGTGCCAGCAGCTCCTCCCGCGACAGGGCCCATAATTCACCCCTCCACTTT. The encoded protein is CASSSSRDRAHNSPLHF.